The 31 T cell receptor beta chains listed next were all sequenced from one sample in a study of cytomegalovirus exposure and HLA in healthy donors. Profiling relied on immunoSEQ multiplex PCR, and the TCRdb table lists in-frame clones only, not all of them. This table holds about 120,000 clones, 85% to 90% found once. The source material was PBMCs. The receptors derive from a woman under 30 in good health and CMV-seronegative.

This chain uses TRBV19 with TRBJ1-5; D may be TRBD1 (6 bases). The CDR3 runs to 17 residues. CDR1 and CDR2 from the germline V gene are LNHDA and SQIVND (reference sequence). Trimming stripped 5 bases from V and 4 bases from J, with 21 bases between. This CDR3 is CASSPTVGHPGNQPQHF. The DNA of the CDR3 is TGTGCCAGTAGTCCTACGGTGGGACACCCTGGGAATCAGCCCCAGCATTTT.

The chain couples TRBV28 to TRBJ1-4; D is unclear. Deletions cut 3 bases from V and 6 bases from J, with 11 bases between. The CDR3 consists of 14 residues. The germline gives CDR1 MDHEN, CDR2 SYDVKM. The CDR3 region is CASSFPGGDEKLFF. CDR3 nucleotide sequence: TGTGCCAGCAGTTTTCCTGGCGGGGATGAAAAACTGTTTTTT.

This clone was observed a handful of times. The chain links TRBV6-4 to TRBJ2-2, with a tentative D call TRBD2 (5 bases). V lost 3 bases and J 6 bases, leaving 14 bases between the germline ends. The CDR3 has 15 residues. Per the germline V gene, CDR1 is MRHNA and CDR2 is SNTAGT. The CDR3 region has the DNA TGTGCCAGCAGTGAGGGGTCCGGGATTTCCGGGGAGCTGTTTTTT. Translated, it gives CASSEGSGISGELFF.

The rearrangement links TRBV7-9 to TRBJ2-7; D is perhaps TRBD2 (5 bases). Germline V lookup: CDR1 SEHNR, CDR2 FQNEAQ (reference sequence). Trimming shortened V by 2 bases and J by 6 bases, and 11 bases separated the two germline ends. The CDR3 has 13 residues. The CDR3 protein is CASSLMGEREQYF. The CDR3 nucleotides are TGTGCCAGCAGCTTAATGGGAGAGCGCGAGCAGTACTTC.

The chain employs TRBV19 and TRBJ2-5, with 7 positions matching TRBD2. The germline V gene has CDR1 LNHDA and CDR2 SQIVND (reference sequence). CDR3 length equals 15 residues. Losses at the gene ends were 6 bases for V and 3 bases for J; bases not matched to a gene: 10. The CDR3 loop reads CASSRLGGFEETQYF. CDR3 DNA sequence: TGTGCCAGTAGCCGATTGGGAGGGTTTGAAGAGACCCAGTACTTC.

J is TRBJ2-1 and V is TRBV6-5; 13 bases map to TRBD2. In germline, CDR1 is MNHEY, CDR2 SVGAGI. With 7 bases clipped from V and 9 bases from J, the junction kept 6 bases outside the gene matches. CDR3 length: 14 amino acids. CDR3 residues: CASIGLAGAGEQFF. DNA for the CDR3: TGTGCCAGCATCGGACTAGCGGGGGCGGGTGAGCAGTTCTTC.

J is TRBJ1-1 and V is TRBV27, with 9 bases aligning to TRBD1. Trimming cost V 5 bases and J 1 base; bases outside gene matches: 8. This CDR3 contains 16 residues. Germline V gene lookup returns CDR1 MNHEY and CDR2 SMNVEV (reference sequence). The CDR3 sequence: CASSARQGVRNTEAFF. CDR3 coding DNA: TGTGCCAGCAGTGCCAGACAGGGGGTGAGGAACACTGAAGCTTTCTTT.

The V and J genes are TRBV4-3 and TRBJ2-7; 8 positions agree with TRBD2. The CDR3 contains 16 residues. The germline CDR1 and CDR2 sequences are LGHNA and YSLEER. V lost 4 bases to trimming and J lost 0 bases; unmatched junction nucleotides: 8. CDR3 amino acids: CASSPSGRGRSYEQYF. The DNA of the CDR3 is TGCGCCAGCAGCCCGAGCGGGAGAGGCCGCTCCTACGAGCAGTACTTC.

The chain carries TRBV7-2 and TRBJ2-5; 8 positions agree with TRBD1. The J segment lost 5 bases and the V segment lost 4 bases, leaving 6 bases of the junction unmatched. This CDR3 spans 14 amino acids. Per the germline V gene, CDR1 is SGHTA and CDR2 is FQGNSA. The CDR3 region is CASSSGQGDETQYF. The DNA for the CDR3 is TGTGCCAGCAGCTCAGGACAGGGAGACGAGACCCAGTACTTC.

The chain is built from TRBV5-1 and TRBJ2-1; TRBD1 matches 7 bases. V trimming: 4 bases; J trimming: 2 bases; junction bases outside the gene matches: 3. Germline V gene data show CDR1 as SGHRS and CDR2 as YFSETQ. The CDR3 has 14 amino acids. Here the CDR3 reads CASSTGQAYNEQFF. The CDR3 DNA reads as TGCGCCAGCAGCACCGGACAGGCCTACAATGAGCAGTTCTTC.

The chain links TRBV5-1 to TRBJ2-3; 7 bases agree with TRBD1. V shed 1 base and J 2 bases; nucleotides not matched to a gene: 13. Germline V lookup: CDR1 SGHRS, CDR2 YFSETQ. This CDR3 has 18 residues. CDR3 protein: CASSLIGQGVSATDTQYF. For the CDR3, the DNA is TGCGCCAGCAGCTTGATAGGGCAGGGGGTTTCCGCCACAGATACGCAGTATTTT. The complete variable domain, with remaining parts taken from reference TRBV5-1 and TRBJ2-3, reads KAGVTQTPRYLIKTRGQQVTLSCSPISGHRSVSWYQQTPGQGLQFLFEYFSETQRNKGNFPGRFSGRQFSNSRSEMNVSTLELGDSALYLCASSLIGQGVSATDTQYFGPGTRLTVL.

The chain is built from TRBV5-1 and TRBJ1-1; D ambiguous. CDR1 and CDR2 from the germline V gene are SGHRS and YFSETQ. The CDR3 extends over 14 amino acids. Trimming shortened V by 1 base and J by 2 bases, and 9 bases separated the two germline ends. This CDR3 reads CASSLTEINTEAFF. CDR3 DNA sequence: TGCGCCAGCAGCTTGACAGAAATTAACACTGAAGCTTTCTTT.

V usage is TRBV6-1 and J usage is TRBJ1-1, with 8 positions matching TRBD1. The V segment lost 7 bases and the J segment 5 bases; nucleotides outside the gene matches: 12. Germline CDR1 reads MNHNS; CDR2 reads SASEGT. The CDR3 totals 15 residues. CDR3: CASIKPGQARTEAFF. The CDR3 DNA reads TGTGCCAGCATAAAACCGGGACAGGCGAGGACTGAAGCTTTCTTT.

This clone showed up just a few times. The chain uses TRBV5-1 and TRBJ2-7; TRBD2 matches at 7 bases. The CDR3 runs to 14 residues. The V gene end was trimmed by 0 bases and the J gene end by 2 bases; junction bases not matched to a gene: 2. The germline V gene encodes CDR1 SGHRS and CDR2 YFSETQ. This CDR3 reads CASSLEGGPYEQYF. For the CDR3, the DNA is TGCGCCAGCAGCTTGGAGGGAGGGCCCTACGAGCAGTACTTC. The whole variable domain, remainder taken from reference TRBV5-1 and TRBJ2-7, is KAGVTQTPRYLIKTRGQQVTLSCSPISGHRSVSWYQQTPGQGLQFLFEYFSETQRNKGNFPGRFSGRQFSNSRSEMNVSTLELGDSALYLCASSLEGGPYEQYFGPGTRLTVT.

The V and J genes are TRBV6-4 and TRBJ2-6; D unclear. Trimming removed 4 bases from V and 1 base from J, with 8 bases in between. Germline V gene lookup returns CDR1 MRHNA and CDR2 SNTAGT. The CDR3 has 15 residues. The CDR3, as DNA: TGTGCCAGCAGTGGATCGGTGTCTGGGGCCAACGTCCTGACTTTC. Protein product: CASSGSVSGANVLTF.

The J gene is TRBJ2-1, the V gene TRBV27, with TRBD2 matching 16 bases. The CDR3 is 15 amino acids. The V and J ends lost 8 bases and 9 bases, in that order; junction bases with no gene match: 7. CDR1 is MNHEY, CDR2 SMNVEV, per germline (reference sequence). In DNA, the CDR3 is TGTGCCAGCCTACTAGGGACTAGCGGGAGGGGTGAGCAGTTCTTC. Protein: CASLLGTSGRGEQFF.

The CDR3 nucleotides are TGCAGTGCCGGACTAACTTGGACCCAGTACTTC. Translation gives CSAGLTWTQYF. V usage is TRBV20-1 and J usage is TRBJ2-5, with D tentatively TRBD2 (6 bases). Trimming removed 6 bases at V and 7 bases at J, with 12 bases between. Germline CDR1 DFQATT, CDR2 SNEGSKA (reference sequence). The CDR3 loop spans 11 amino acids.

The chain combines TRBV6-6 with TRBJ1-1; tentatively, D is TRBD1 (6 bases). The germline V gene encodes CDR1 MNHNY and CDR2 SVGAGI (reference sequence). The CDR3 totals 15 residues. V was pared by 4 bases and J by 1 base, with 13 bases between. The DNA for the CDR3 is TGTGCCAGCAGTTCCTACAGGGAAGGGAACACTGAAGCTTTCTTT. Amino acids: CASSSYREGNTEAFF.

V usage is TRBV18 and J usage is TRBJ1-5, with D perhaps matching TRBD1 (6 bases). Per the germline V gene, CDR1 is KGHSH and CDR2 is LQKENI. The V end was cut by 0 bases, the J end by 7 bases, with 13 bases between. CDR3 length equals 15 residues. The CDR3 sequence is CASSPPQGPQQPQHF. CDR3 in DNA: TGTGCCAGCTCACCACCGCAGGGGCCGCAGCAGCCCCAGCATTTT.

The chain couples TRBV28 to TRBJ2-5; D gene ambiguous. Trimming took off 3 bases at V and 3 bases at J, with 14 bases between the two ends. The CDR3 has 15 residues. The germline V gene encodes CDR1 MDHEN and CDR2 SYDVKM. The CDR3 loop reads CASSLFAESEETQYF. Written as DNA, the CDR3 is TGTGCCAGCAGTTTGTTCGCGGAGTCGGAAGAGACCCAGTACTTC.

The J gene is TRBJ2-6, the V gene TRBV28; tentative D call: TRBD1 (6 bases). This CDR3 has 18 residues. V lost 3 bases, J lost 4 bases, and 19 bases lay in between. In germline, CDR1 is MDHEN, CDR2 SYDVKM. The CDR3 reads CASSLVRGSTLGANVLTF. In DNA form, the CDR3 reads TGTGCCAGCAGTTTGGTCAGGGGCTCAACTCTCGGGGCCAACGTCCTGACTTTC.

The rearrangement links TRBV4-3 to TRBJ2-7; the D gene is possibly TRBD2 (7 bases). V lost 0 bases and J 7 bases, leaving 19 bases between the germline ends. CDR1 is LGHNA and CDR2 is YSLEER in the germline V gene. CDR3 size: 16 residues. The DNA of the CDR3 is TGCGCCAGCAGCCAAGATTCGGGACGGAGGGGGGGAGAGCAGTACTTC. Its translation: CASSQDSGRRGGEQYF.

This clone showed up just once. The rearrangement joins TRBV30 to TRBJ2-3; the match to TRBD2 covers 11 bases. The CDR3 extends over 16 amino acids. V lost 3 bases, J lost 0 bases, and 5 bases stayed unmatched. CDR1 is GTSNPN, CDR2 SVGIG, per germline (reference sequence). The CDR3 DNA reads TGTGCCTGGAGCCTGGGACTAGCGGAGAGCACAGATACGCAGTATTTT. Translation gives CAWSLGLAESTDTQYF.

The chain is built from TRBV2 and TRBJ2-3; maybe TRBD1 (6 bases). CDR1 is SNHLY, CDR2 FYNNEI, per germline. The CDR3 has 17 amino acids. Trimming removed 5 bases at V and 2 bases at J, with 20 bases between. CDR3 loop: CASSSFRDTRDTDTQYF. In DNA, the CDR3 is TGTGCCAGCAGTTCATTCCGGGACACACGAGACACAGATACGCAGTATTTT. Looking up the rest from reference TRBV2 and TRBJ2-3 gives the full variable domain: EPEVTQTPSHQVTQMGQEVILRCVPISNHLYFYWYRQILGQKVEFLVSFYNNEISEKSEIFDDQFSVERPDGSNFTLKIRSTKLEDSAMYFCASSSFRDTRDTDTQYFGPGTRLTVL.

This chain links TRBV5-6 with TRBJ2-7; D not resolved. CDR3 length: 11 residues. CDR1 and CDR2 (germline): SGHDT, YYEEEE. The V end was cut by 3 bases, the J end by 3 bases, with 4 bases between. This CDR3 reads CASSWGYEQYV. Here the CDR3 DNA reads TGTGCCAGCAGCTGGGGCTACGAGCAGTACGTC.

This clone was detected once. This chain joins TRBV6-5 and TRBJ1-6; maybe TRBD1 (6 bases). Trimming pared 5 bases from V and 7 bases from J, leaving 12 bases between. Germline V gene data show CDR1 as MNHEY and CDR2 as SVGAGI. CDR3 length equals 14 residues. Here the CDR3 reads CASSEDSENSPLHF. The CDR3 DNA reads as TGTGCCAGCAGTGAGGACAGCGAAAATTCACCCCTCCACTTT.

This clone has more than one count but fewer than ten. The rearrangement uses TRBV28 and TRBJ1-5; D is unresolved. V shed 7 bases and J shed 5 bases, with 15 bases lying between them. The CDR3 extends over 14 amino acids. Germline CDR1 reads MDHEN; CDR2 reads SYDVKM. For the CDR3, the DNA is TGTGCCAGCAACCGGGTGTCCCCAGATCAGCCCCAGCATTTT. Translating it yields CASNRVSPDQPQHF.

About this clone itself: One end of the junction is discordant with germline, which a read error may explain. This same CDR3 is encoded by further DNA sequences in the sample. The CDR3 sequence is CATSRAWLATYEQYF. The CDR3 DNA follows: TGTGCCACCAGCAGAGCTTGGCTAGCTACCTATGAGCAGTACTTC. V is TRBV15 and J is TRBJ2-7, with a tentative D call TRBD2 (5 bases). CDR3 length equals 15 residues. CDR1 is LNHNV, CDR2 YYDKDF, per germline (reference sequence). Filled out from reference TRBV15 and TRBJ2-7, the complete variable domain reads DAMVIQNPRYQVTQFGKPVTLSCSQTLNHNVMYWYQQKSSQAPKLLFHYYDKDFNNEADTPDNFQSRRPNTSFCFLDIRSPGLGDTAMYLCATSRAWLATYEQYFGPGTRLTVT.

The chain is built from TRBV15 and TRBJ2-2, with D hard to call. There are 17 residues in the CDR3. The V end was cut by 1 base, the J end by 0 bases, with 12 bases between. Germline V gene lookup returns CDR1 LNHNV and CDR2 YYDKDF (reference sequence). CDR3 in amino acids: CATSRAPTSTNTGELFF. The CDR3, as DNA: TGTGCCACCAGCAGAGCCCCAACTTCCACGAACACCGGGGAGCTGTTTTTT. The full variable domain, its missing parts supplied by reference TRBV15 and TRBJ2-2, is DAMVIQNPRYQVTQFGKPVTLSCSQTLNHNVMYWYQQKSSQAPKLLFHYYDKDFNNEADTPDNFQSRRPNTSFCFLDIRSPGLGDTAMYLCATSRAPTSTNTGELFFGEGSRLTVL.

CDR3 in amino acids: CASSVGGLGSDTQYF. The CDR3 nucleotides are TGTGCCAGCAGCGTTGGGGGACTAGGTTCAGATACGCAGTATTTT. The chain is built from TRBV9 and TRBJ2-3; 8 nucleotides line up with TRBD2. J was trimmed by 4 bases and V by 2 bases; bases with no gene match: 6. The germline CDR1 and CDR2 sequences are SGDLS and YYNGEE. The CDR3 has 15 residues.

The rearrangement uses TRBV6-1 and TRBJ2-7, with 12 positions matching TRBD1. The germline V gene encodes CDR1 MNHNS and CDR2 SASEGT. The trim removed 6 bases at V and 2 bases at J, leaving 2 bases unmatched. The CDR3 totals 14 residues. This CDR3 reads CASRGTGGPYEQYF. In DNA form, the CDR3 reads TGTGCCAGCAGGGGGACAGGGGGCCCCTACGAGCAGTACTTC.